A selection of T cell receptor beta chains follows, all from one sample in a study of T cells after yellow fever vaccination. TCRdb redid the calling of the 5' RACE reads with MiXCR, one entry per CDR3 protein. The data show roughly 250,000 distinct CDR3 sequences, with 10% to 15% seen just once and less than 0.55% held by the top ten. The material sequenced was CD4+ T cells sorted from PBMCs, taken 45 days after the yellow fever booster vaccination. The receptors here all came from a man aged 25 to 45 who received the YFV17D yellow fever vaccine. Both conserved end residues are part of each CDR3. Fields, in order: J gene, V gene, clone size, D gene, CDR3 protein, CDR3 DNA. D genes are given only for firm matches. Not every row has a clone size; where given, it reads once, few, many or a size class.

TRBJ2-5,TRBV29-1,few,TRBD2,CSVTPGTSGRVFETQYF,TGCAGCGTAACTCCCGGGACTAGCGGGAGGGTATTTGAGACCCAGTACTTC
TRBJ2-5,TRBV7-9,few,TRBD2,CASSLALSGSLETQYF,TGTGCCAGCAGCTTAGCCCTTAGCGGGAGTTTGGAGACCCAGTACTTC
TRBJ2-5,TRBV7-2,few,-,CASSLIFRPETQYF,TGTGCCAGCAGCTTAATTTTTCGGCCGGAGACCCAGTACTTC
TRBJ1-4,TRBV20-1,few,-,CSARDPRQSTNEKLFF,TGCAGTGCTAGAGATCCCCGACAGTCAACTAATGAAAAACTGTTTTTT
TRBJ2-1,TRBV21-1,-,-,CASSMRIGGGGNEQFF,TGTGCCAGCAGCATGAGGATAGGGGGGGGTGGCAATGAGCAGTTCTTC
TRBJ2-6,TRBV19,-,-,CASSLTGRGSGANVLTF,TGTGCCAGTAGTCTCACCGGACGGGGCTCTGGGGCCAACGTCCTGACTTTC
TRBJ1-4,TRBV15,few,-,CATSGLLANEKLFF,TGTGCCACCAGCGGCTTGCTCGCTAATGAAAAACTGTTTTTT
TRBJ2-1,TRBV15,-,-,CATSREGVQLAYNEQFF,TGTGCCACCAGCAGGGAGGGGGTGCAACTAGCGTACAATGAGCAGTTCTTC
TRBJ2-3,TRBV5-1,-,-,CASSTGKSTDTQYF,TGCGCCAGCAGTACAGGGAAGAGCACAGATACGCAGTATTTT
TRBJ1-6,TRBV5-1,-,-,CASSLGPQVPNSPLHF,TGCGCCAGCAGCTTGGGACCGCAAGTCCCTAATTCACCCCTCCACTTT
TRBJ2-5,TRBV28,-,-,CASSIPGQGETQYF,TGTGCCAGCAGTATCCCAGGGCAGGGCGAGACCCAGTACTTC
TRBJ2-1,TRBV12-3/TRBV12-4,-,TRBD2,CASSLIAGVVEQFF,TGTGCCAGCAGTTTGATAGCGGGAGTTGTCGAGCAGTTCTTC
TRBJ2-1,TRBV20-1,few,TRBD2,CSARKPGTSVGEQFF,TGCAGTGCTAGAAAACCCGGGACTAGTGTCGGTGAGCAGTTCTTC
TRBJ1-2,TRBV15,few,TRBD1,CATSPDRTSYGYTF,TGTGCCACCAGCCCGGACAGGACTAGCTATGGCTACACCTTC
TRBJ2-7,TRBV7-2,few,TRBD1,CASSPPTGTGKNEQYF,TGTGCCAGCAGCCCACCCACCGGGACAGGGAAGAACGAGCAGTACTTC
TRBJ2-5,TRBV20-1,-,-,CSATPSVGETQYF,TGCAGTGCTACCCCCTCTGTTGGAGAGACCCAGTACTTC
TRBJ2-7,TRBV20-1,-,-,CSATGTASYEQYF,TGCAGTGCAACCGGGACCGCTTCCTACGAGCAGTACTTC
TRBJ2-1,TRBV19,few,-,CASSISPAIKSSYNEQFF,TGTGCCAGTAGTATCTCTCCAGCGATCAAGAGCTCCTACAATGAGCAGTTCTTC
TRBJ2-1,TRBV9,few,TRBD2,CASSVARASGSLQFF,TGTGCCAGCAGCGTAGCTAGGGCTAGCGGTTCCCTGCAGTTCTTC
TRBJ2-4,TRBV5-1,-,TRBD2,CASSFSGRQENIQYF,TGCGCCAGCAGCTTTAGCGGGAGACAGGAAAACATTCAGTACTTC
TRBJ2-5,TRBV5-5,many,-,CASSFQGGSSETQYF,TGTGCCAGCAGCTTCCAGGGTGGTAGTTCAGAGACCCAGTACTTC
TRBJ1-1,TRBV5-1,-,TRBD1,CASSASAQGASEAFF,TGCGCCAGCAGCGCTTCAGCACAGGGGGCCTCTGAAGCTTTCTTT
TRBJ1-1,TRBV5-6,-,-,CASSLNSVLTEAFF,TGTGCCAGCAGCTTGAACTCGGTGCTTACTGAAGCTTTCTTT
TRBJ2-1,TRBV20-1,-,TRBD2,CSATRTSGSNEQFF,TGCAGTGCGACTAGGACTAGCGGGTCAAATGAGCAGTTCTTC
TRBJ1-1,TRBV11-1,-,-,CASSPNPPGLMNTEAFF,TGTGCCAGCAGCCCTAACCCGCCGGGACTCATGAACACTGAAGCTTTCTTT
TRBJ2-1,TRBV9,few,TRBD2,CASSGGLADNNEQFF,TGTGCCAGCAGCGGGGGACTAGCGGACAACAATGAGCAGTTCTTC
TRBJ2-1,TRBV12-3/TRBV12-4,many,-,CASTAAELSSYNEQFF,TGTGCCAGCACTGCGGCAGAGTTGAGCTCCTACAATGAGCAGTTCTTC
TRBJ1-5,TRBV6-2/TRBV6-3,-,-,CASSYYTGTVSNQPQHF,TGTGCCAGCAGTTACTACACCGGGACGGTTAGCAATCAGCCCCAGCATTTT
TRBJ2-5,TRBV12-3/TRBV12-4,few,TRBD1,CASSTWDREQETQYF,TGTGCCAGCAGTACCTGGGACAGGGAACAAGAGACCCAGTACTTC
TRBJ2-6,TRBV10-3,-,TRBD1,CAIAGGRTGVSSGANVLTF,TGTGCCATCGCCGGGGGTCGGACAGGGGTTTCGTCTGGGGCCAACGTCCTGACTTTC
TRBJ2-3,TRBV4-2,-,TRBD2,CASSLQGTSGRINTDTQYF,TGTGCCAGCAGCCTACAGGGGACTAGCGGGAGGATAAACACGGATACGCAGTATTTT
TRBJ2-7,TRBV3-1,-,TRBD2,CASSPGLAHYEQYF,TGTGCCAGCAGCCCGGGACTAGCGCACTACGAGCAGTACTTC
TRBJ1-5,TRBV3-1,-,-,CASSQILGQPQHF,TGTGCCAGCAGCCAGATTCTTGGACAGCCCCAGCATTTT
TRBJ1-1,TRBV4-2,few,TRBD1,CASSQGGYRGGTEAFF,TGTGCCAGCAGCCAAGGGGGGTACAGGGGAGGCACTGAAGCTTTCTTT
TRBJ2-7,TRBV29-1,few,TRBD2,CSVVDGRASGEQYF,TGCAGCGTTGTGGACGGGAGGGCCTCAGGCGAGCAGTACTTC
TRBJ2-5,TRBV5-1,-,TRBD1,CASNLLGQGAEETQYF,TGCGCCAGCAACTTGCTTGGACAGGGGGCTGAAGAGACCCAGTACTTC
TRBJ2-2,TRBV19,-,-,CASSIPRLTGELFF,TGTGCCAGTAGTATCCCCAGGCTGACCGGGGAGCTGTTTTTT
TRBJ2-3,TRBV7-2,-,TRBD2,CASTKFRGGSIPDTQYF,TGTGCCAGCACCAAATTCCGGGGGGGGAGCATCCCAGATACGCAGTATTTT
TRBJ2-1,TRBV5-1,-,TRBD1,CASSFDWTGDPEQFF,TGCGCCAGCAGCTTCGATTGGACAGGGGACCCTGAGCAGTTCTTC
TRBJ2-1,TRBV4-2,few,TRBD2,CASSQVGLGESEQFF,TGTGCCAGCAGCCAAGTGGGACTAGGAGAAAGTGAGCAGTTCTTC
TRBJ2-1,TRBV11-3,few,TRBD1,CASSRRGSSYNEQFF,TGTGCCAGCAGCCGCAGGGGGTCCTCCTACAATGAGCAGTTCTTC
TRBJ2-2,TRBV6-5,-,-,CASVYRVGTGELFF,TGTGCCAGCGTATACAGGGTGGGGACCGGGGAGCTGTTTTTT
TRBJ2-5,TRBV11-2,-,TRBD1,CASSRDRAETQYF,TGTGCCAGCAGCCGCGACAGGGCCGAGACCCAGTACTTC
TRBJ2-2,TRBV5-1,few,-,CASSFRGAGGELFF,TGCGCCAGCAGCTTTAGGGGCGCAGGAGGGGAGCTGTTTTTT
TRBJ1-6,TRBV20-1,-,-,CSARVGQAPSPLHF,TGCAGTGCTAGAGTTGGGCAGGCGCCTTCACCCCTCCACTTT
TRBJ1-2,TRBV21-1,-,-,CAMEGGYGYTF,TGTGCCATGGAGGGAGGATATGGCTACACCTTC
TRBJ2-5,TRBV25-1,-,TRBD2,CASSSGRIETQYF,TGTGCCAGCAGCAGCGGGAGGATAGAGACCCAGTACTTC
TRBJ1-1,TRBV28,-,-,CASIPGGVNTEAFF,TGTGCCAGTATACCGGGGGGAGTAAACACTGAAGCTTTCTTT
TRBJ2-2,TRBV5-1,few,-,CASSRLSRNTGELFF,TGCGCCAGCAGCCGACTATCGAGAAACACCGGGGAGCTGTTTTTT
TRBJ1-1,TRBV5-6,-,-,CASSFAGRATEAFF,TGTGCCAGCAGCTTCGCAGGGAGGGCCACTGAAGCTTTCTTT
TRBJ2-1,TRBV27,few,-,CASSLSGQSGTLIRNEQFF,TGTGCCAGCAGTTTATCGGGGCAGAGCGGAACCCTCATACGCAATGAGCAGTTCTTC